A selection of T cell receptor beta chains follows, all from one sample in a study of shared clonotypes between healthy human individuals. Generated by immunoSEQ multiplex PCR, the TCRdb table keeps only in-frame clones and is missing some. The sample lists some 630,000 clones, roughly 78% occurring once. Sequenced: memory CD4+ T cells sorted from blood. Receptors were obtained from a woman aged 25 to 39 in good health. CDR3s include the opening cysteine and the closing phenylalanine or tryptophan. A D gene is named only where the DNA matches it firmly. For some rows the clone size is stated as once, few or many, or as a class when expanded; others skip it.

TRBJ1-1	TRBV2	NA	NA	TGTGCCAGCAGTGCTAGGGAGTTTACTGAAGCTTTCTTT	CASSAREFTEAFF
TRBJ2-3	TRBV29-1	NA	NA	TGCAGCGTTGAAGAATCGGGTCGTACGCAGTATTTT	CSVEESGRTQYF
TRBJ2-2	TRBV9	NA	NA	TGTGCCAGCAGCGTAGTAGGGTCCTTTCTCACCGGGGAGCTGTTTTTT	CASSVVGSFLTGELFF
TRBJ1-1	TRBV5-1	NA	TRBD1	TGCGCCAGCAGCCCCTGGGACAGATTTATGAACACTGAAGCTTTCTTT	CASSPWDRFMNTEAFF
TRBJ1-2	TRBV5-1	NA	NA	TGCGCCAGCAGAGTCTCCGGGGCGCCGAGCGCCTATGGCTACACCTTC	CASRVSGAPSAYGYTF
TRBJ2-1	TRBV25-1	NA	NA	TGTGCCAGCAGTCCTCGCAGGGGGGTATACAATGAGCAGTTCTTC	CASSPRRGVYNEQFF
TRBJ2-7	TRBV28	NA	NA	TGTGCCAGCAGTTGGGGGCCAGAGCAGTACTTC	CASSWGPEQYF
TRBJ2-7	TRBV2	few	NA	TGTGCCAGTACGCCCTCAGGGGTAGAGCAGTACTTC	CASTPSGVEQYF
TRBJ2-1	TRBV2	once	TRBD2	TGTGCCAGCAGTTTTGGACTAGCGGGAGTAAGCCCGTTCTTC	CASSFGLAGVSPFF
TRBJ1-5	TRBV10-3	NA	NA	TGTGCCATCAGTGAGGGGACGTTCGGCAATCAGCCCCAGCATTTT	CAISEGTFGNQPQHF
TRBJ1-2	TRBV30	many	TRBD1	TGTGCTTCCAATCGGGACAGAGGCTACACCTTC	CASNRDRGYTF
TRBJ1-5	TRBV27	once	TRBD1	TGTGCCAGCAGTCAACAGGGGGAGAGCAATCAGCCCCAGCATTTT	CASSQQGESNQPQHF
TRBJ1-2	TRBV10-1	NA	NA	TGCGCCAGCAGTGAAGGGGTTGACTATGGCTACACCTTC	CASSEGVDYGYTF
TRBJ1-4	TRBV15	NA	NA	TGTGCCACCAGCAGAGACAGGGCTTCAACTAATGAAAAACTGTTTTTT	CATSRDRASTNEKLFF
TRBJ2-1	TRBV18	NA	TRBD1	TGTGCCAGCTCACCTACAGGGGTAGGAAACAATGAGCAGTTCTTC	CASSPTGVGNNEQFF
TRBJ1-2	TRBV5-4	NA	NA	TGTGCCAGCAGCTCCTCCGGCGGGTCAGGCTATGGCTACACCTTC	CASSSSGGSGYGYTF
TRBJ2-2	TRBV9	NA	NA	TGTGCCAGCAGCGGAGTCCAGGGGTACACCGGGGAGCTGTTTTTT	CASSGVQGYTGELFF
TRBJ2-3	TRBV4-2	NA	NA	TGTGCCAGCAGCGAAAGGGGTAGCACAGATACGCAGTATTTT	CASSERGSTDTQYF
TRBJ2-7	TRBV5-5	NA	TRBD1	TGTGCCAGCAGCTTTGGGACAGGGGGCTACGAGCAGTACTTC	CASSFGTGGYEQYF
TRBJ1-2	TRBV7-8	NA	NA	TGTGCCAGCAGCTCACAGAGGGGGAACTATGGCTACACCTTC	CASSSQRGNYGYTF
TRBJ1-4	TRBV19	NA	TRBD1	TGTGCCAGTAGAAACAAAGGGACAGCTAATGAAAAACTGTTTTTT	CASRNKGTANEKLFF
TRBJ1-5	TRBV19	NA	NA	TGTGCCAGTAGTCTCAGGGGAAGGGGCAATCAGCCCCAGCATTTT	CASSLRGRGNQPQHF
TRBJ1-2	TRBV18	NA	NA	TGTGCCAGCTCACCAACCGGGACGGGCTCCTATGGCTACACCTTC	CASSPTGTGSYGYTF
TRBJ2-3	TRBV7-2	NA	NA	TGTGCCAGCAGCAACGCACTTTTTACCACAGATACGCAGTATTTT	CASSNALFTTDTQYF
TRBJ2-1	TRBV4-1	once	NA	TGCGCCAGCAGCCAAGTAAATAATGAGCAGTTCTTC	CASSQVNNEQFF
TRBJ2-7	TRBV4-1	NA	TRBD1	TGCGCCAGCAGCCCCCGGCCAGGGGGCCGCGTCCACTACGAGCAGTACTTC	CASSPRPGGRVHYEQYF
TRBJ2-7	TRBV11-2	NA	TRBD2	TGTGCCAGCAGCTTAGAGGTCGGGAGGTCCTACGAGCAGTACTTC	CASSLEVGRSYEQYF
TRBJ2-7	TRBV5-4	NA	NA	TGTGCCAGCAGCTTGGCAGGGGCCCACTACGAGCAGTACTTC	CASSLAGAHYEQYF
TRBJ1-4	TRBV27	NA	NA	TGTGCCAGCAGTTTCCGGGACAATCATGAAAAACTGTTTTTT	CASSFRDNHEKLFF
TRBJ2-2	TRBV7-3	NA	NA	TGTGCCAGCAGCTTTGGTTGGGCCGGGGAGCTGTTTTTT	CASSFGWAGELFF
TRBJ1-1	TRBV28	NA	NA	TGTGCAACCAGCGTGAACACTGAAGCTTTCTTT	CATSVNTEAFF
TRBJ2-6	TRBV28	NA	TRBD1	TGTGCCAGCCAGGGGGCGTCTGGGGCCAACGTCCTGACTTTC	CASQGASGANVLTF
TRBJ1-5	TRBV27	few	NA	TGTGCCAGCAGTTCCCGGTCCCTAGTAGGTCAGCCCCAGCATTTT	CASSSRSLVGQPQHF
TRBJ1-1	TRBV11-2	once	NA	TGTGCCAGCAGCTCCAATGCAGGGACGGGGAGCACTGAAGCTTTCTTT	CASSSNAGTGSTEAFF
TRBJ2-2	TRBV18	NA	TRBD1	TGTGCCAGCTCGCCGGGACAGGATATGACCGGGGAGCTGTTTTTT	CASSPGQDMTGELFF
TRBJ1-1	TRBV18	NA	NA	TGTGCCAGCTCACAGGGAATTAACACTGAAGCTTTCTTT	CASSQGINTEAFF
TRBJ1-1	TRBV19	NA	NA	TGTGCCAGTAGTAGGGGACAACAGAACACTGAAGCTTTCTTT	CASSRGQQNTEAFF
TRBJ1-4	TRBV19	NA	TRBD1	TGTGCCAGTAAGATTGGGACAGCCATTAATGAAAAACTGTTTTTT	CASKIGTAINEKLFF
TRBJ2-7	TRBV11-2	NA	NA	TGTGCCAGCAGCTTAGGGGCAGGCACTCGAGACGAGCAGTACTTC	CASSLGAGTRDEQYF
TRBJ2-3	TRBV6-1	NA	NA	TGTGCCAGCAGTGACGGGCCAGCGGAGGGTGCCATCGTGCAGTATTTT	CASSDGPAEGAIVQYF
TRBJ2-7	TRBV18	few	NA	TGTGCCAGCTCACCGGGACTCGACTACGAGCAGTACTTC	CASSPGLDYEQYF
TRBJ1-1	TRBV28	once	NA	TGTGCCAGCAGTTTTATGCGTCTTGAAGCTTTCTTT	CASSFMRLEAFF
TRBJ2-1	TRBV6-6	NA	NA	TGTGCCAGCAGTTACTCTCGCGGGGAGTATCGGAATGAGCAGTTCTTC	CASSYSRGEYRNEQFF
TRBJ2-3	TRBV25-1	NA	NA	TGTGCCAGCAGTGAAATCACTAGGACAGAAGAGAGCACAGATACGCAGTATTTT	CASSEITRTEESTDTQYF
TRBJ2-3	TRBV5-1	NA	TRBD2	TGCGCCAGCAGCCAGACTAGCGGCGCCGGGGATACGCAGTATTTT	CASSQTSGAGDTQYF
TRBJ2-7	TRBV7-2	NA	NA	TGTGCCAGCAGCTTAAATACTGTGGGCGAGCAGTACTTC	CASSLNTVGEQYF
TRBJ2-7	TRBV11-2	NA	NA	TGTGCCAGCAGCCCCTACGGGGAGCAGTACTTC	CASSPYGEQYF
TRBJ2-5	TRBV7-9	NA	TRBD2	TGTGCCAGCAGCCTGCAGACTAGCTTCGAGACCCAGTACTTC	CASSLQTSFETQYF